The present T cell receptor (beta chain) was sequenced within a study of PD-1 blockade in classical Hodgkin lymphoma. Method: immunoSEQ multiplex PCR; TCRdb's copy keeps in-frame clones and lacks some. This table holds tens of thousands of clones, more than 85% found once. Germline loops: CDR1 SNHLY, CDR2 FYNNEI. Trimming removed 8 bases at V and 0 bases at J, with 16 bases between. This CDR3 comprises 16 residues. Time point denoted: newly diagnosed, previously untreated cHL patient sample. General study findings and limits: Newly diagnosed patients had baseline TCR diversity that was reportedly lower than that of healthy donors.

As to this clone: Its target is not known.

Source material: peripheral blood mononuclear cells (PBMCs). This chain links TRBV2 with TRBJ1-4; D possibly corresponds to TRBD1 (6 bases). The TCR originated in a human donor with classical Hodgkin lymphoma. DNA for the CDR3: TGTGCCAGCCGAGGACAGAGATTTGCAACTAATGAAAAACTGTTTTTT. Its protein is CASRGQRFATNEKLFF.